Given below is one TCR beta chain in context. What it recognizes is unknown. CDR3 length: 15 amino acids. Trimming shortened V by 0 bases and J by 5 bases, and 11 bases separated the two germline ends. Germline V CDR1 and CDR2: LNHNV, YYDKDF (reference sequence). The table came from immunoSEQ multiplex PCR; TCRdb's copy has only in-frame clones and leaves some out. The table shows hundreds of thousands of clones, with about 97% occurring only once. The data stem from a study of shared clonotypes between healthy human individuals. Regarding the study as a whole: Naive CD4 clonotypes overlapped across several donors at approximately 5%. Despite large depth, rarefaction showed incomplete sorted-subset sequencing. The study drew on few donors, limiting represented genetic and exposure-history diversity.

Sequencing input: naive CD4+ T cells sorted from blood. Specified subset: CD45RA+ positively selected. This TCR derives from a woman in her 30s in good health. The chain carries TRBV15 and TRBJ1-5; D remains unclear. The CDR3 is CATSRDFNSHQPQHF. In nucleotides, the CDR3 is TGTGCCACCAGCAGAGATTTCAACAGCCATCAGCCCCAGCATTTT.